The 32 T cell receptor beta chains below all came from one sample that was sequenced in a study of T cells in Graves' hyperthyroidism and ophthalmopathy. What was amplified from RNA transcripts were TCR beta CDR3 regions. Initially, a first-round RT-PCR of the TCR CDR3 employed the HTBI primer set. TCRdb processed the multiplex PCR reads anew with MiXCR; each CDR3 protein has one entry. This table holds 300,000 to 450,000 distinct CDR3 sequences, approximately 15% found once. Sequences were obtained from blood. These TCRs come from a woman aged 55-69 years with Graves' hyperthyroidism.

This clonotype was seen repeatedly, ten times or more. J is TRBJ2-1 and V is TRBV11-2; no firm D call. The CDR3 consists of 14 residues. Germline V lookup: CDR1 SGHAT, CDR2 FQNNGV. V lost 5 bases to trimming and J lost 9 bases, with 17 bases between them. DNA for the CDR3: TGTGCCAGCAGCCCCCGCCCCGATCGCGGTGAGCAGTTCTTC. Translated: CASSPRPDRGEQFF.

This clonotype was recorded many times. V is TRBV5-5 and J is TRBJ2-5; D is possibly TRBD1 (5 bases). With 3 bases removed from V and 1 base from J, the gap between germline ends came to 7 bases. CDR1 is SGHKS, CDR2 YYEKEE, per germline (reference sequence). This CDR3 is built from 13 residues. The CDR3 DNA follows: TGTGCCAGCAGCTGGACAAGCCAAGAGACCCAGTACTTC. Translating it yields CASSWTSQETQYF.

The table lists this clonotype with a few counts. The chain carries TRBV9 and TRBJ1-2, with D possibly being TRBD1 (5 bases). The CDR3 consists of 12 residues. Germline loops: CDR1 SGDLS, CDR2 YYNGEE. Trimming pared 3 bases from V and 8 bases from J, leaving 11 bases between. The CDR3 protein is CASSDDSFGYTF. The CDR3 DNA reads as TGTGCCAGCAGCGACGACAGTTTCGGCTACACCTTC.

Ten or more counts support this clonotype. This rearrangement joins TRBV5-5 to TRBJ2-2, with D perhaps being TRBD1 or TRBD2 (5 bases each). Germline V gives CDR1 SGHKS, CDR2 YYEKEE (reference sequence). The CDR3 loop spans 17 amino acids. Trimming removed 2 bases at V and 3 bases at J, with 17 bases between. Written as DNA, the CDR3 is TGTGCCAGCAGCTTCCCCCTCGGGACGATGGACACCGGGGAGCTGTTTTTT. Translating it yields CASSFPLGTMDTGELFF.

This clonotype was recorded many times. The V call is TRBV12-3 or TRBV12-4, the J call TRBJ2-7, with TRBD2 as a possible D gene (5 bases). This CDR3 region has 13 residues. Trimming took 5 bases from V and 4 from J, leaving 12 bases between them. Here the CDR3 DNA reads TGTGCCAGCAGTACACAGAGGGCGTACGAGCAGTACTTC. Its protein is CASSTQRAYEQYF.

This clonotype was seen at least ten times. The chain links TRBV29-1 to TRBJ2-3, with TRBD2 identical over 7 bases. Trimming removed 5 bases from V and 1 base from J; junction bases left unmatched: 3. The CDR3 runs 13 residues. Germline V gene sequence: CDR1 SQVTM, CDR2 ANQGSEA. DNA for the CDR3: TGCAGCGTTTGTACTAGCGGCACAGATACGCAGTATTTT. Protein sequence: CSVCTSGTDTQYF.

There are a few counts of this clonotype. J is TRBJ2-7 and V is TRBV5-1, with D unclear. CDR1 is SGHRS, CDR2 YFSETQ, per germline. Trimming left V 1 base short and J 6 bases short, with 17 bases between. There are 15 residues in the CDR3. CDR3 amino acids: CASSLPSPFSAEQYF. The CDR3 DNA is TGCGCCAGCAGCTTGCCATCGCCATTTTCGGCCGAGCAGTACTTC.

This clonotype was counted between two and nine times. The chain uses TRBV5-1 and TRBJ1-1, with 10 bases aligning to TRBD1. J gave up 5 bases and V 4 bases, and 5 bases lay outside the gene matches. This CDR3 has 14 residues. CDR1 is SGHRS and CDR2 is YFSETQ in the germline V gene. Written as DNA, the CDR3 is TGCGCCAGCAGCGACCCGGGACAGGGGACTGAAGCTTTCTTT. Encoded protein: CASSDPGQGTEAFF.

This clonotype was seen many times. The rearrangement uses TRBV30 and TRBJ1-2; D is possibly TRBD1 (6 bases). Germline loops: CDR1 GTSNPN, CDR2 SVGIG (reference sequence). This CDR3 region has 13 residues. Between the trimmed V and J ends, which lost 0 bases and 4 bases, there was a span of 9 bases. The CDR3 is CAWSVLRGYGYTF. The DNA for the CDR3 is TGTGCCTGGAGTGTACTCAGGGGCTATGGCTACACCTTC.

This clonotype was counted at least ten times. The V call is TRBV3-1, the J call TRBJ2-1; D is undetermined. This CDR3 contains 13 residues. Trimming took 1 base from V and 6 from J, leaving 7 bases between them. The germline gives CDR1 LGHDT, CDR2 YNNKEL (reference sequence). The DNA for the CDR3 is TGTGCCAGCAGCCAAGGCGGTCCCAATGAGCAGTTCTTC. Translated: CASSQGGPNEQFF.

This clonotype was counted only a few times. The genes are TRBV9 and TRBJ2-3; D perhaps matches TRBD2 (5 bases). This CDR3 contains 15 residues. V was trimmed by 4 bases and J by 1 base, leaving 13 bases between them. Germline assignment: CDR1 SGDLS and CDR2 YYNGEE. CDR3 sequence (DNA): TGTGCCAGCAGCACCATAGCGTTGGGCACAGATACGCAGTATTTT. This translates into CASSTIALGTDTQYF.

The V gene is TRBV12-3 or TRBV12-4, the J gene TRBJ2-7; 11 positions agree with TRBD2. The CDR3 has 17 residues. The V gene end was trimmed by 2 bases and the J gene end by 6 bases; junction bases not matched to a gene: 12. Written as DNA, the CDR3 is TGTGCCAGCAGTTTAAATAGCGGGAGGGCCCGGATGTTCGAGCAGTACTTC. This sequence encodes CASSLNSGRARMFEQYF.

This clonotype was recorded a few times. CDR3 in amino acids: CASSKDQIGNNEQFF. CDR3 nucleotide sequence: TGTGCCAGCAGTAAGGACCAGATAGGTAACAATGAGCAGTTCTTC. The V call is TRBV6-1, the J call TRBJ2-1, with D hard to call. The germline V and J ends were trimmed by 5 bases and 5 bases, with 16 bases remaining between them. Per the germline V gene, CDR1 is MNHNS and CDR2 is SASEGT. This CDR3 is built from 15 residues.

This clonotype has a count of ten or more. The genes are TRBV20-1 and TRBJ2-1; 11 bases are shared with TRBD2. This CDR3 region has 15 residues. Germline CDR1 reads DFQATT; CDR2 reads SNEGSKA (reference sequence). The trim removed 3 bases at V and 8 bases at J, leaving 9 bases unmatched. The chain's CDR3 is CSASLYGTSGYEQFF. CDR3 in DNA: TGCAGTGCTAGCCTCTACGGGACTAGCGGTTATGAGCAGTTCTTC.

For this clonotype: In this CDR3 the conserved last residue, phenylalanine or tryptophan, is missing, so a read error is likely. This sequence joins TRBV29-1 and TRBJ2-2; 8 bases line up with TRBD2. Germline V gene sequence: CDR1 SQVTM, CDR2 ANQGSEA. The CDR3 has 14 amino acids. Trimming took 6 bases from V and 6 from J; bases not matched to a gene: 9. The CDR3 nucleotides read TGCAGCGTGGGGTCCGGGGGGGCGTCCGGGGAGCTGTTTGTT. This codes for CSVGSGGASGELFV.

The chain has TRBV11-2 and TRBJ2-7, with TRBD2 identical over 9 bases. Germline V gene sequence: CDR1 SGHAT, CDR2 FQNNGV. V trimming: 1 base; J trimming: 4 bases; junction bases outside the gene matches: 5. The CDR3 has 15 residues. This chain's CDR3 is CASSLALAGLYEQYF. The CDR3 DNA follows: TGTGCCAGCAGCTTAGCACTAGCGGGTCTTTACGAGCAGTACTTC.

This clonotype was counted many times. V gene TRBV6-1 combines with J gene TRBJ2-7; 8 bases fit TRBD1. V trimming: 6 bases; J trimming: 4 bases; junction bases outside the gene matches: 5. This CDR3 contains 13 residues. Germline CDR1 MNHNS, CDR2 SASEGT. CDR3 amino acids: CASRRTGRYEQYF. DNA for the CDR3: TGTGCCAGCAGGCGGACAGGGAGGTACGAGCAGTACTTC.

This clonotype was detected many times. The J gene is TRBJ1-3, the V gene TRBV9, with no clear D. The CDR3 consists of 15 residues. Trimming stripped 4 bases from V and 2 bases from J, with 13 bases between. Germline-derived CDR1 and CDR2 are SGDLS and YYNGEE. The CDR3 region has the DNA TGTGCCAGCAGCTTAACTTGGTGGACTGGAAACACCATATATTTT. It yields the protein CASSLTWWTGNTIYF.

This rearrangement joins TRBV11-3 to TRBJ2-2; 7 bases agree with TRBD2. The CDR3 loop spans 17 amino acids. CDR1 is SGHNT and CDR2 is YENEEA in the germline V gene. V was clipped by 5 bases and J by 2 bases; unmatched bases: 11. The CDR3 spells CASSPTSVSPNTGELFF. CDR3 coding DNA: TGTGCCAGCAGCCCTACTAGCGTCAGCCCTAACACCGGGGAGCTGTTTTTT.

About this clonotype itself: With a much larger clone just one base away, this may be a read error. The chain links TRBV20-1 to TRBJ2-7; D could derive from TRBD1 or TRBD2 (5 bases each). The CDR3 sequence is 12 residues long. Germline V gives CDR1 DFQATT, CDR2 SNEGSKA (reference sequence). CDR3 sequence (DNA): TGCAGTACTAGGGGAGACGGTTACGAGCAGTACTTC. Protein product: CSTRGDGYEQYF.

In its sample, this clonotype was seen many times. J is TRBJ2-5 and V is TRBV19, with a weak D call TRBD1 (6 bases). Germline CDR1 is LNHDA and CDR2 is SQIVND (reference sequence). V shed 5 bases and J shed 5 bases, with 21 bases lying between them. There are 16 residues in the CDR3. This chain's CDR3 is CASSSRQDGVVETQYF. CDR3 nucleotide sequence: TGTGCCAGTAGTTCTCGACAGGATGGGGTGGTTGAGACCCAGTACTTC.

Ten or more counts support this clonotype. CDR3 DNA sequence: TGTGCCAGCAGTCCCTCTAGCGGGAGCGCTTACTACGAGCAGTACTTC. This codes for CASSPSSGSAYYEQYF. The rearrangement uses TRBV6-2 or TRBV6-3 and TRBJ2-7, with 10 positions matching TRBD2. The CDR3 is 16 amino acids. Germline CDR1 reads MNHEY; CDR2 reads SVGEGT. V lost 5 bases and J lost 3; bases outside the gene matches: 10.

This chain's CDR3 is CASSWRAGANVLTF. For the CDR3, the DNA is TGTGCCAGCAGCTGGCGAGCTGGGGCCAACGTCCTGACTTTC. The chain couples TRBV7-9 to TRBJ2-6; no reliable D call. The germline gives CDR1 SEHNR, CDR2 FQNEAQ (reference sequence). With 4 bases removed from V and 2 bases from J, the gap between germline ends came to 6 bases. CDR3 size: 14 residues. The variable domain in full, with the rest retrieved from reference TRBV7-9 and TRBJ2-6, is DTGVSQNPRHKITKRGQNVTFRCDPISEHNRLYWYRQTLGQGPEFLTYFQNEAQLEKSRLLSDRFSAERPKGSFSTLEIQRTEQGDSAMYLCASSWRAGANVLTFGAGSRLTVL.

This clonotype was counted ten times or more. The rearrangement uses TRBV12-3 or TRBV12-4 and TRBJ1-3; no clear D gene. V was trimmed by 7 bases and J by 0 bases, leaving 10 bases between them. CDR3 length: 14 amino acids. As DNA, the CDR3 is TGTGCCAGCAAACCGACTTCCTCTGGAAACACCATATATTTT. Residues: CASKPTSSGNTIYF.

This clonotype was counted ten times or more. This rearrangement joins TRBV10-3 to TRBJ2-3; possibly TRBD1 for D (6 bases). The CDR3 runs 15 residues. Germline V CDR1 and CDR2: ENHRY, SYGVKD. The V and J ends lost 4 bases and 2 bases respectively, with 13 bases between them. The chain's CDR3 is CAISVNRDTTDTQYF. Written as DNA, the CDR3 is TGTGCCATCAGTGTCAACCGGGACACCACAGATACGCAGTATTTT.

This chain uses TRBV20-1 with TRBJ2-1, with D tentatively TRBD1 (5 bases). Germline CDR1 reads DFQATT; CDR2 reads SNEGSKA (reference sequence). The CDR3 loop spans 16 amino acids. Trimming shortened V by 5 bases and J by 4 bases, and 21 bases separated the two germline ends. CDR3 residues: CSADQGFPHYYNEQFF. CDR3 nucleotides: TGCAGTGCTGATCAGGGATTTCCCCATTATTACAATGAGCAGTTCTTC.

The V and J genes are TRBV28 and TRBJ2-5; 13 bases match TRBD2. Germline V gene sequence: CDR1 MDHEN, CDR2 SYDVKM. The CDR3 contains 16 residues. V gave up 6 bases and J gave up 4 bases; unmatched junction bases: 8. Here the CDR3 DNA reads TGTGCCAGCAGATCCAGACTAGCGGGAGGTTCAGAGACCCAGTACTTC. Encoded protein: CASRSRLAGGSETQYF.

This clonotype was detected ten times or more. The chain is built from TRBV5-1 and TRBJ1-1; no firm D call. Trimming took off 0 bases at V and 4 bases at J, with 13 bases between the two ends. The germline V gene encodes CDR1 SGHRS and CDR2 YFSETQ. This CDR3 has 15 residues. Here the CDR3 DNA reads TGCGCCAGCAGCTTGGGGGCGTGGGCTAGCACTGAAGCTTTCTTT. Protein: CASSLGAWASTEAFF.

This chain links TRBV7-9 with TRBJ2-3, with 7 bases that match TRBD2. CDR1 is SEHNR and CDR2 is FQNEAQ in the germline V gene (reference sequence). CDR3 size: 15 residues. After removal of 6 bases from V and 4 bases from J, the junction contained 10 bases not matched to a gene. The CDR3 DNA sequence: TGTGCCAGCAGGCCGAAAGCGGGAAAATCAGATACGCAGTATTTT. It translates to CASRPKAGKSDTQYF.

A note on this clonotype: A read error is possible here, since a much larger clone lies one base away. The rearrangement links TRBV30 to TRBJ2-1; TRBD1 aligns across 9 bases. CDR1 is GTSNPN and CDR2 is SVGIG in the germline V gene (reference sequence). The CDR3 extends over 14 amino acids. The CDR3 coding sequence is TGTGCCTGGAAACGGGACAGGGTCTACAATGGGCAGTTCTTC. Encoded protein: CAWKRDRVYNGQFF.

The J gene is TRBJ2-1, the V gene TRBV9; no clear D. V was cut by 0 bases and J by 8 bases, with 15 bases left in between. The CDR3 runs 15 residues. CDR1 SGDLS and CDR2 YYNGEE come from the germline V gene. Written as DNA, the CDR3 is TGTGCCAGCAGCGTAGCTGCTAGTTTTCGCCATGAGCAGTTCTTC. Protein sequence: CASSVAASFRHEQFF.

This clonotype has at least ten counts. The CDR3 sequence is CATRTGTPNEKLFF. The DNA of the CDR3 is TGTGCCACCAGGACCGGGACACCTAATGAAAAACTGTTTTTT. The chain joins TRBV15 to TRBJ1-4; D possibly corresponds to TRBD1 (6 bases). The V and J ends lost 6 bases and 3 bases respectively, with 11 bases between them. The CDR3 runs 14 residues. CDR1 is LNHNV and CDR2 is YYDKDF in the germline V gene (reference sequence).